This entry lists 14 T cell receptor beta chains sequenced from one sample in a study of T cell repertoires in cytomegalovirus infection. TCRdb processed the reads anew with MiXCR; each CDR3 protein has one entry. The sample shows some 500,000 distinct CDR3 sequences, about 39% of them seen only once. Their cognate antigens are unknown. Here the sequenced sample was cultured PBMCs, taken from culture after CMV antigen stimulation. These receptors were obtained from a human donor in good health (CMV status not recorded). Some clones in this sample may be carry-over from other donors' samples.

V gene TRBV20-1 combines with J gene TRBJ1-1, with D maybe TRBD1 (6 bases). Germline V gene lookup returns CDR1 DFQATT and CDR2 SNEGSKA (reference sequence). The CDR3 is 14 residues long. V was trimmed by 8 bases and J by 4 bases, leaving 20 bases between them. The CDR3 DNA is TGCAGTCTAGACCCACAGGGTTCGGTCACTGAAGCTTTCTTT. Its protein product is CSLDPQGSVTEAFF.

The chain carries TRBV6-1 and TRBJ2-7; 11 nucleotides match TRBD2. Trimming removed 6 bases from V and 1 base from J; junction bases left unmatched: 5. The germline V gene has CDR1 MNHNS and CDR2 SASEGT. The CDR3 covers 15 residues. CDR3 sequence reads: CASRRGLAASYEQYF. In DNA form, the CDR3 reads TGTGCCAGCAGGAGGGGACTAGCGGCATCCTACGAGCAGTACTTC.

The genes are TRBV2 and TRBJ2-2; 8 bases align to TRBD2. V gave up 4 bases and J gave up 5 bases; unmatched junction bases: 12. Looked up from germline, CDR1 is SNHLY and CDR2 is FYNNEI. The CDR3 runs 17 residues. As DNA, the CDR3 is TGTGCCAGCAGTGCGGTATCACTAGCGGACGGGACCGGGGAGCTGTTTTTT. Translated: CASSAVSLADGTGELFF.

The chain links TRBV7-6 to TRBJ1-3; D gene unclear. Germline V gives CDR1 SGHVS, CDR2 FNYEAQ. Deletions cut 5 bases from V and 1 base from J, with 15 bases between. The CDR3 is 16 residues long. This CDR3 is CASSQPVPGSGNTIYF. The CDR3 DNA reads TGTGCCAGCAGCCAGCCCGTCCCAGGATCTGGAAACACCATATATTTT.

This clonotype was counted between two and nine times. The genes are TRBV5-4 and TRBJ2-3; D possibly corresponds to TRBD1 (5 bases). This CDR3 has 16 amino acids. Trimming took 2 bases from V and 4 from J, leaving 17 bases between them. In germline, CDR1 is SGHNT, CDR2 YYREEE (reference sequence). CDR3: CASSFRQTHLPDTQYF. The CDR3 DNA is TGTGCCAGCAGCTTCCGACAGACGCACCTCCCAGATACGCAGTATTTT.

The chain carries TRBV14 and TRBJ2-7; unclear D gene. Germline V lookup: CDR1 SGHDN, CDR2 FVKESK. Trimming stripped 0 bases from V and 8 bases from J, with 8 bases between. This CDR3 has 12 residues. CDR3 region: CASSQEGYQQYF. CDR3 bases: TGTGCCAGCAGCCAAGAAGGATACCAGCAGTACTTC.

The gene calls are TRBV10-3 and TRBJ2-3; 10 bases fit TRBD2. This CDR3 contains 18 residues. CDR1 and CDR2 from the germline V gene are ENHRY and SYGVKD. V lost 4 bases and J lost 0; bases outside the gene matches: 10. In DNA form, the CDR3 reads TGTGCCATCAGTGGGTTAAGCGGGAGGGCCACTAGCACAGATACGCAGTATTTT. Translation gives CAISGLSGRATSTDTQYF.

There are a few counts of this clonotype. The rearrangement links TRBV7-2 to TRBJ2-3; possibly TRBD1 or TRBD2 for D (5 bases each). V gave up 3 bases and J gave up 0 bases, with 13 bases separating them. Germline V lookup: CDR1 SGHTA, CDR2 FQGNSA. This CDR3 is 16 amino acids long. Here the CDR3 DNA reads TGTGCCAGCAGCTTGGTGGGGGAGCCTAGCACAGATACGCAGTATTTT. Translation: CASSLVGEPSTDTQYF. The whole variable domain, remainder taken from reference TRBV7-2 and TRBJ2-3, is GAGVSQSPSNKVTEKGKDVELRCDPISGHTALYWYRQSLGQGLEFLIYFQGNSAPDKSGLPSDRFSAERTGGSVSTLTIQRTQQEDSAVYLCASSLVGEPSTDTQYFGPGTRLTVL.

The table lists this clonotype with many counts. The chain is built from TRBV7-2 and TRBJ2-1; 12 bases agree with TRBD2. V shed 4 bases and J 3 bases; nucleotides not matched to a gene: 4. Germline loops: CDR1 SGHTA, CDR2 FQGNSA. The CDR3 is 16 residues long. CDR3 amino acids: CASSSSLAGGYNEQFF. In DNA, the CDR3 is TGTGCCAGCAGCTCCTCACTAGCGGGAGGCTACAATGAGCAGTTCTTC.

J is TRBJ2-7 and V is TRBV7-8; 7 nucleotides align to TRBD1. With V trimmed by 4 bases and J by 3 bases, 9 bases remained unmatched. From germline, CDR1 is SGHVS and CDR2 FQNEAQ. The CDR3 totals 15 residues. CDR3 nucleotides: TGTGCCAGCAGCTCCAGAAGGACAGGCGACTACGAGCAGTACTTC. Translated: CASSSRRTGDYEQYF.

This clonotype was picked up a small number of times. V usage is TRBV2 and J usage is TRBJ1-6, with a possible D match to TRBD1 (6 bases). Trimming left V 6 bases short and J 0 bases short, with 12 bases between. In germline, CDR1 is SNHLY, CDR2 FYNNEI. The CDR3 covers 16 residues. The CDR3 nucleotides read TGTGCCAGCAGCCATCAGGGGAGCTCCTATAATTCACCCCTCCACTTT. Amino acid sequence: CASSHQGSSYNSPLHF.

In this sample, this clonotype turned up many times. The J gene is TRBJ2-2, the V gene TRBV7-2, with D uncertain. Between the trimmed V and J ends, which lost 1 base and 5 bases, there was a span of 5 bases. The CDR3 has 13 residues. Per the germline V gene, CDR1 is SGHTA and CDR2 is FQGNSA. Written as DNA, the CDR3 is TGTGCCAGCAGCTTAGACGGGACCGGGGAGCTGTTTTTT. Its protein is CASSLDGTGELFF. Full variable domain (remainder filled in from reference TRBV7-2 and TRBJ2-2): GAGVSQSPSNKVTEKGKDVELRCDPISGHTALYWYRQSLGQGLEFLIYFQGNSAPDKSGLPSDRFSAERTGGSVSTLTIQRTQQEDSAVYLCASSLDGTGELFFGEGSRLTVL.

Only a few counts were recorded for this clonotype. This chain uses TRBV2 with TRBJ2-7; TRBD1 is a possible D gene (6 bases). The CDR3 covers 14 residues. V lost 4 bases and J 1 base, leaving 11 bases between the germline ends. CDR1 is SNHLY and CDR2 is FYNNEI in the germline V gene. In nucleotides, the CDR3 is TGTGCCAGCAGTGTGGGGGCCGATTCCTACGAGCAGTACTTC. Translating gives CASSVGADSYEQYF.

The V gene is TRBV4-3, the J gene TRBJ2-2; the D gene is possibly TRBD2 (6 bases). The CDR3 runs 17 residues. The V and J ends lost 0 bases and 4 bases respectively, with 15 bases between them. Germline CDR1 is LGHNA and CDR2 is YSLEER. The CDR3 region is CASSQEGSGRFTGELFF. As DNA, the CDR3 is TGCGCCAGCAGCCAAGAGGGTAGCGGACGGTTCACCGGGGAGCTGTTTTTT.